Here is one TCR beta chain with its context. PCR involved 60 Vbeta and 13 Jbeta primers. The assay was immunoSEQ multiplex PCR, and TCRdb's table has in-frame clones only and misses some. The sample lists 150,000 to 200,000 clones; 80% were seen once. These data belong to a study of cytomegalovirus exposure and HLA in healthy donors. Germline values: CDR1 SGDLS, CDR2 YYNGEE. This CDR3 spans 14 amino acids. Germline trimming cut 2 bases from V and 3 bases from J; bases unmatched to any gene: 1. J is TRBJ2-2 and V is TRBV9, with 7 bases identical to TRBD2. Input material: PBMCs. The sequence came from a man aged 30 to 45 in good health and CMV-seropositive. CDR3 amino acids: CASSVRGDTGELFF. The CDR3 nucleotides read TGTGCCAGCAGCGTTCGGGGGGACACCGGGGAGCTGTTTTTT.